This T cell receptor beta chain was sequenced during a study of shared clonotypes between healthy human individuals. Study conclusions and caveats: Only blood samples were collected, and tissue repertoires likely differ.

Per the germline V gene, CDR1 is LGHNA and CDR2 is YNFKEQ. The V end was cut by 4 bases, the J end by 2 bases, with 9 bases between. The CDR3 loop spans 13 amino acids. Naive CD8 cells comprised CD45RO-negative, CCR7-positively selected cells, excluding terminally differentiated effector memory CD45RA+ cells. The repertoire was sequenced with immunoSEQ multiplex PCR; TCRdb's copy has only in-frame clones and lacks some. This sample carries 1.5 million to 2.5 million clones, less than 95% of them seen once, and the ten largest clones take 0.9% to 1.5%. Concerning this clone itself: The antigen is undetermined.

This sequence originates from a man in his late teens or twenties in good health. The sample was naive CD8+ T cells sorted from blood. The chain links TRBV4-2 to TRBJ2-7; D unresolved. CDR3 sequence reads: CASSLRPTYEQYF. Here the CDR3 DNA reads TGTGCCAGCAGCCTGAGACCGACCTACGAGCAGTACTTC.